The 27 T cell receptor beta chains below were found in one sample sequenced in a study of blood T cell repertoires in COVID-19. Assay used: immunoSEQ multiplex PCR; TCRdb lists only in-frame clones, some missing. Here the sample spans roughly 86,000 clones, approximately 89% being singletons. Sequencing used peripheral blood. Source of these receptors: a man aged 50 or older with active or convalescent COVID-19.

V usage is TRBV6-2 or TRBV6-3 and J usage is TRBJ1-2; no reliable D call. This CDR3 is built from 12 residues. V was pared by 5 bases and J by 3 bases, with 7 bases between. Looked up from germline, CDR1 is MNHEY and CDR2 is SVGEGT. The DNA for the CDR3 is TGTGCCAGCAGTACCGCGGACTATGGCTACACCTTC. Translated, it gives CASSTADYGYTF.

CDR3 residues: CASSLNSGGDTQYF. In DNA form, the CDR3 reads TGTGCCAGCAGCTTAAATAGCGGGGGAGATACGCAGTATTTT. The rearrangement uses TRBV11-2 and TRBJ2-3; 9 bases line up with TRBD2. CDR1 and CDR2 from the germline V gene are SGHAT and FQNNGV. The CDR3 runs to 14 residues. The J segment lost 5 bases and the V segment lost 2 bases, leaving 2 bases of the junction unmatched. Complete variable domain (other parts from reference TRBV11-2 and TRBJ2-3): EAGVAQSPRYKIIEKRQSVAFWCNPISGHATLYWYQQILGQGPKLLIQFQNNGVVDDSQLPKDRFSAERLKGVDSTLKIQPAKLEDSAVYLCASSLNSGGDTQYFGPGTRLTVL.

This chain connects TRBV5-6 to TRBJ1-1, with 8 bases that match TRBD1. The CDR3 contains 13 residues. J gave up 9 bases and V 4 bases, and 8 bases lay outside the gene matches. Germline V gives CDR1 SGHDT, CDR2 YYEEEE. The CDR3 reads CASSVGQGAKAFF. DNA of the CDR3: TGTGCCAGCAGCGTCGGACAGGGAGCGAAAGCTTTCTTT.

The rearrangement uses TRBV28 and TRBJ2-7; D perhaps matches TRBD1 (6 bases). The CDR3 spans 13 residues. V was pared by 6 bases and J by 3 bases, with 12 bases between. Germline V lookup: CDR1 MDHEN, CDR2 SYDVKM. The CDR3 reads CASRSGQNYEQYV. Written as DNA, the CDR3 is TGTGCCAGCAGGTCGGGACAAAACTACGAGCAGTACGTC.

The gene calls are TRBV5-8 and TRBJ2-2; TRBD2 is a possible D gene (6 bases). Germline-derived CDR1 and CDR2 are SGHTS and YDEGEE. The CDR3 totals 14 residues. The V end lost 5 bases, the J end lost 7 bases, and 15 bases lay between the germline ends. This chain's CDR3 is CASSRHREVGELFF. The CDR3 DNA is TGTGCCAGCAGTCGTCATAGGGAGGTCGGGGAGCTGTTTTTT.

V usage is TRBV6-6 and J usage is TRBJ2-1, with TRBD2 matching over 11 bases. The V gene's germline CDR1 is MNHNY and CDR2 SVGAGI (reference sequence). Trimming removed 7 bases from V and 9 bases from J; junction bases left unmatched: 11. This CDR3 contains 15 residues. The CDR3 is CASIKELAGGGEQFF. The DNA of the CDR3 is TGTGCCAGCATTAAGGAGCTAGCGGGGGGCGGTGAGCAGTTCTTC.

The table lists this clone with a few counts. CDR3 nucleotide sequence: TGTGCCAGCAGCGTCCAGGGGGCGGACGCTTTCTTT. Protein sequence: CASSVQGADAFF. The chain uses TRBV7-9 and TRBJ1-1, with 8 nucleotides matching TRBD1. The CDR3 is made up of 12 amino acids. With V trimmed by 5 bases and J by 11 bases, 7 bases remained unmatched. Germline CDR1 reads SEHNR; CDR2 reads FQNEAQ (reference sequence).

This CDR3 is CASSYRGETQYF. CDR3 nucleotide sequence: TGTGCCAGCAGTTACCGGGGGGAGACCCAGTACTTC. The chain combines TRBV6-2 or TRBV6-3 with TRBJ2-5, with TRBD2 as a possible D gene (6 bases). This CDR3 is 12 amino acids long. Per germline, CDR1 MNHEY and CDR2 SVGEGT. V lost 2 bases, J lost 5 bases, and 6 bases lay in between.

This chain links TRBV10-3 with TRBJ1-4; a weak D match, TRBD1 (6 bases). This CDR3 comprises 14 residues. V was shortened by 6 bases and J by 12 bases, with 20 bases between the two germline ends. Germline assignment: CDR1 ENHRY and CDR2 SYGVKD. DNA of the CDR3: TGTGCCATCAGCGCCGCCCCTACAGGGTTAGAACTGTTTTTT. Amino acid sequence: CAISAAPTGLELFF.

The CDR3 spells CASSGGPSTDTQYF. The CDR3 DNA follows: TGTGCCAGCAGCGGGGGACCTAGCACAGATACGCAGTATTTT. The genes are TRBV6-5 and TRBJ2-3, with a tentative D call TRBD2 (6 bases). Germline CDR1 and CDR2: MNHEY and SVGAGI. CDR3 size: 14 residues. V lost 6 bases to trimming and J lost 0 bases, with 10 bases between them.

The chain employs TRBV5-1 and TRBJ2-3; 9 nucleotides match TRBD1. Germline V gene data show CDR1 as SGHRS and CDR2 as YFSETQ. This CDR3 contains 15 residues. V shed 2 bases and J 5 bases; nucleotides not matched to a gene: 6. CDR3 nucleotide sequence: TGCGCCAGCAGCTTTCGTGACAGGGGGGTAGATACGCAGTATTTT. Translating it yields CASSFRDRGVDTQYF.

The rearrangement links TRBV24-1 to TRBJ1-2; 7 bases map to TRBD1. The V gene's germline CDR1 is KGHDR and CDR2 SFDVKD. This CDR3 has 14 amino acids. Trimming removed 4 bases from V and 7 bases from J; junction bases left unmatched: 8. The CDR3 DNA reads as TGTGCCACCAGTGAAACAGGGGCGAGTTTTGGCTACACCTTC. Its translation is CATSETGASFGYTF.

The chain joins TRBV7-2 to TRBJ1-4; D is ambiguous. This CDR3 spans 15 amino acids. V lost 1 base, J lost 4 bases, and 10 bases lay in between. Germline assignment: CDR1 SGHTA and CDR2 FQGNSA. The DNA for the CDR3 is TGTGCCAGCAGCTTAGTTGGCTCTCTTAATGAAAAACTGTTTTTT. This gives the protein CASSLVGSLNEKLFF.

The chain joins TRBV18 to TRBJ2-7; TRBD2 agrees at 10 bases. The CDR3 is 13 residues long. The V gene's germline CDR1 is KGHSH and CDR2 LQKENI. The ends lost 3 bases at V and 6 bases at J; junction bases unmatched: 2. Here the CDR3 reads CASSPSGGLEQYF. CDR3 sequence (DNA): TGTGCCAGCTCACCTAGCGGGGGGCTCGAGCAGTACTTC. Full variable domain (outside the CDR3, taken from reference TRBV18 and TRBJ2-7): NAGVMQNPRHLVRRRGQEARLRCSPMKGHSHVYWYRQLPEEGLKFMVYLQKENIIDESGMPKERFSAEFPKEGPSILRIQQVVRGDSAAYFCASSPSGGLEQYFGPGTRLTVT.

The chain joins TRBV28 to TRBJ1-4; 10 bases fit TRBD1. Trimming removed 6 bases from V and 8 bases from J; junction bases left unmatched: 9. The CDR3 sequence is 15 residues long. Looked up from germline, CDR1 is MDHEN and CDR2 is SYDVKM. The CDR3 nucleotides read TGTGCCAGCAGACCTCGACAGGGGGCGAGGGAAAAACTGTTTTTT. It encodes CASRPRQGAREKLFF.

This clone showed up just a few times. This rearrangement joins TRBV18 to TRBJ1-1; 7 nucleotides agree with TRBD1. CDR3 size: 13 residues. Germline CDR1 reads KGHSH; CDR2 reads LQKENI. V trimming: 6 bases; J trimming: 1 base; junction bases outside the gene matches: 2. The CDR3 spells CASSTGENTEAFF. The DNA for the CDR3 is TGTGCCAGCTCTACAGGGGAGAACACTGAAGCTTTCTTT.

The CDR3 DNA reads as TGTGCCAGCAGCGTAGCCATGGGAGGCTATGGCTACACCTTC. Its protein is CASSVAMGGYGYTF. The chain has TRBV9 and TRBJ1-2; unclear D gene. Germline assignment: CDR1 SGDLS and CDR2 YYNGEE. The ends were cut back, 0 bases at V and 4 bases at J, with 10 bases in the middle. This CDR3 contains 14 residues. Complete variable domain (other parts from reference TRBV9 and TRBJ1-2): DSGVTQTPKHLITATGQRVTLRCSPRSGDLSVYWYQQSLDQGLQFLIQYYNGEERAKGNILERFSAQQFPDLHSELNLSSLELGDSALYFCASSVAMGGYGYTFGSGTRLTVV.

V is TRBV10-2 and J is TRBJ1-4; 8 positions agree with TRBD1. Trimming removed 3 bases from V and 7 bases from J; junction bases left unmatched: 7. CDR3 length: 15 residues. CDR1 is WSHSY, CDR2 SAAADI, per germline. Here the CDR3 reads CASSEAPGGGEKLFF. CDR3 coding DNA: TGCGCCAGCAGTGAAGCCCCAGGGGGCGGTGAAAAACTGTTTTTT.

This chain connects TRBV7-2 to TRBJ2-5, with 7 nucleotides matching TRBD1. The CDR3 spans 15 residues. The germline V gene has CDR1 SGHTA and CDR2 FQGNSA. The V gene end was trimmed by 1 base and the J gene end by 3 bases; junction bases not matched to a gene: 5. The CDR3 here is CASSLGQGSKETQYF. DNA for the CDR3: TGTGCCAGCAGCTTAGGACAGGGAAGTAAAGAGACCCAGTACTTC.

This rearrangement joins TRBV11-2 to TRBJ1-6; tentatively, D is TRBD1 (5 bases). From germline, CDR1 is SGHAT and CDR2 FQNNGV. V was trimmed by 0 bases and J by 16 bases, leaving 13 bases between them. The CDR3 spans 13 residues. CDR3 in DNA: TGTGCCAGCAGCTTAGATCGGGGGGGTTCTCTCCACTTT. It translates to CASSLDRGGSLHF.

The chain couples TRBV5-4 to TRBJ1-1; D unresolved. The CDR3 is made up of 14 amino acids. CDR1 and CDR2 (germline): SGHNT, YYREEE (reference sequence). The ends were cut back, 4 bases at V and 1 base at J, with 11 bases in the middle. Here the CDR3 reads CASSDPGGNTEAFF. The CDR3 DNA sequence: TGTGCCAGCAGCGACCCCGGAGGGAACACTGAAGCTTTCTTT.

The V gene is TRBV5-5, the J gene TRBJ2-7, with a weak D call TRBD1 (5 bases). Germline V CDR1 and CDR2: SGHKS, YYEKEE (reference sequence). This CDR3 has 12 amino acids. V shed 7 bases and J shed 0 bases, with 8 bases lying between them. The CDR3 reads CASYDSSYEQYF. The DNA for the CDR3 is TGTGCCAGCTACGACAGCTCCTACGAGCAGTACTTC.

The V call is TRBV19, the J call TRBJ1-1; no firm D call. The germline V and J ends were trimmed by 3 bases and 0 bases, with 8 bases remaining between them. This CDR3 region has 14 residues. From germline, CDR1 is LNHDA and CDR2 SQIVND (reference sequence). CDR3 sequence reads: CASSIGVMNTEAFF. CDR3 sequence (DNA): TGTGCCAGTAGTATCGGGGTTATGAACACTGAAGCTTTCTTT.

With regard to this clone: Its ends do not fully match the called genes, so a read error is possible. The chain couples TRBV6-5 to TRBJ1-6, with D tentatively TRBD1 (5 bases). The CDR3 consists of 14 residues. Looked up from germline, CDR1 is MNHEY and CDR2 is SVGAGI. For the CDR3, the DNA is TGCGAAACCAGGGCGGTCCCTTATAATTCACCCCTCCACTTT. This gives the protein CETRAVPYNSPLHF.

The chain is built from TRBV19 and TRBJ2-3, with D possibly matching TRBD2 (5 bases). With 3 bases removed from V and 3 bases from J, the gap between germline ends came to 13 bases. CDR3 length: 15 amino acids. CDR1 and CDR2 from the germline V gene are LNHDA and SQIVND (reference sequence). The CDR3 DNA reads TGTGCCAGTAGTATGGAGAGGACTCCAACAGATACGCAGTATTTT. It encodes CASSMERTPTDTQYF.

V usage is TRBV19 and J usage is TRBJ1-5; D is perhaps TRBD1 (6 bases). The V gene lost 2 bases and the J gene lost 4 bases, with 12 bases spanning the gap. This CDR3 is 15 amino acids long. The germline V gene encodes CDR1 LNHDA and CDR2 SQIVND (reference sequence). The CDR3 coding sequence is TGTGCCAGTAGTATATCGGCAGGGGAGAATCAGCCCCAGCATTTT. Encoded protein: CASSISAGENQPQHF.

CDR3 bases: TGTGCCAGCAGACCAGACAGGGAATGGTGGGAGCAGTACGTC. Its protein is CASRPDREWWEQYV. The rearrangement uses TRBV28 and TRBJ2-7; the match to TRBD1 covers 7 bases. Germline loops: CDR1 MDHEN, CDR2 SYDVKM. The J segment lost 7 bases and the V segment lost 6 bases, leaving 12 bases of the junction unmatched. The CDR3 contains 14 residues.